The 25 T cell receptor beta chains below all came from one sample that was sequenced in a study of T cells in Graves' hyperthyroidism and ophthalmopathy. The source material, RNA transcripts, was used to amplify TCR beta CDR3 regions. When the TCR CDR3 underwent first-round RT-PCR, the HTBI primer set was used. TCRdb processed the multiplex PCR reads anew with MiXCR; each CDR3 protein has one entry. The table records under 350,000 distinct CDR3 sequences, 21% of them present only once. The source material was blood. These receptors were collected from a woman in her forties or fifties with Graves' hyperthyroidism.

This clonotype has at least ten counts. V usage is TRBV28 and J usage is TRBJ1-2; D is uncertain. The CDR3 extends over 13 amino acids. Trimming removed 10 bases at V and 5 bases at J, with 17 bases between. From germline, CDR1 is MDHEN and CDR2 SYDVKM. CDR3 sequence (DNA): TGTGCCACCTCCAAGGGAAACTTATATGGCTACACCTTC. Its translation is CATSKGNLYGYTF.

The chain combines TRBV27 with TRBJ2-3; 11 bases fit TRBD2. CDR1 is MNHEY and CDR2 is SMNVEV in the germline V gene (reference sequence). The V and J ends lost 5 bases and 0 bases, in that order; junction bases with no gene match: 10. CDR3 length: 18 residues. CDR3 sequence reads: CASSQSSGGFESTDTQYF. In nucleotides, the CDR3 is TGTGCCAGCAGTCAATCTAGCGGGGGGTTCGAGAGCACAGATACGCAGTATTTT.

The V call is TRBV6-1, the J call TRBJ2-3, with TRBD2 matching 10 bases. Germline V gives CDR1 MNHNS, CDR2 SASEGT. The CDR3 totals 18 residues. J lost 2 bases, V lost 4 bases, and 12 bases had no gene match. Here the CDR3 DNA reads TGTGCCAGCAGTGTTCTATCATCCGGGACTAGCGTCACAGATACGCAGTATTTT. Translated, it gives CASSVLSSGTSVTDTQYF.

This clonotype was seen more than once but under ten times. V and J are TRBV29-1 and TRBJ1-4, with D tentatively TRBD1 (5 bases). V lost 4 bases and J lost 8, with 14 bases in between. Germline V gives CDR1 SQVTM, CDR2 ANQGSEA. The CDR3 is 13 amino acids. The CDR3, as DNA: TGCAGCGTTGCGAGGGGCGGAGGCGAAAAACTGTTTTTT. As protein: CSVARGGGEKLFF.

This chain uses TRBV2 with TRBJ1-4; D is ambiguous. V was shortened by 3 bases and J by 0 bases, with 11 bases between the two germline ends. CDR3 size: 16 residues. Germline values: CDR1 SNHLY, CDR2 FYNNEI. Here the CDR3 DNA reads TGTGCCAGCAGTGAGGGCACGGCTGCAACTAATGAAAAACTGTTTTTT. Translating gives CASSEGTAATNEKLFF.

This clonotype was picked up many times. The chain has TRBV29-1 and TRBJ2-1; D remains unclear. CDR1 SQVTM and CDR2 ANQGSEA come from the germline V gene. Trimming took off 7 bases at V and 2 bases at J, with 6 bases between the two ends. The CDR3 consists of 11 residues. The CDR3 coding sequence is TGCAGCGCTGACACCTACAATGAGCAGTTCTTC. Protein: CSADTYNEQFF.

This clonotype was seen ten or more times. V is TRBV7-2 and J is TRBJ2-1; TRBD2 matches 14 bases. Germline-derived CDR1 and CDR2 are SGHTA and FQGNSA. Losses at the gene ends were 4 bases for V and 1 base for J; bases not matched to a gene: 9. The CDR3 length is 19 residues. CDR3 coding DNA: TGTGCCAGCAGCTCACCGGGACTAGCGGGAGTGGGATCCTACAATGAGCAGTTCTTC. Protein product: CASSSPGLAGVGSYNEQFF.

This clonotype has a handful of counts. This sequence joins TRBV29-1 and TRBJ1-3, with D unclear. The V end was cut by 6 bases, the J end by 2 bases, with 14 bases between. CDR1 is SQVTM and CDR2 is ANQGSEA in the germline V gene. This CDR3 is built from 14 residues. The CDR3 nucleotides are TGCAGCGTCTCCCGGGGAGGGACTGGAAACACCATATATTTT. Amino acid sequence: CSVSRGGTGNTIYF.

This clonotype has just a few counts. The chain couples TRBV2 to TRBJ2-1; TRBD2 agrees at 12 bases. Germline-derived CDR1 and CDR2 are SNHLY and FYNNEI. CDR3 size: 19 residues. The ends lost 6 bases at V and 0 bases at J; junction bases unmatched: 12. The CDR3 loop reads CASRGLAGQGGLSYNEQFF. In DNA, the CDR3 is TGTGCCAGCAGGGGACTAGCGGGCCAAGGGGGGCTCTCCTACAATGAGCAGTTCTTC.

The chain couples TRBV19 to TRBJ2-2, with D maybe TRBD2 (6 bases). The CDR3 extends over 16 amino acids. CDR1 is LNHDA and CDR2 is SQIVND in the germline V gene (reference sequence). V lost 7 bases to trimming and J lost 1 base, with 16 bases between them. CDR3 amino acids: CASTEIWGVNTGELFF. CDR3 sequence (DNA): TGTGCCAGTACCGAAATATGGGGGGTGAACACCGGGGAGCTGTTTTTT.

The J gene is TRBJ2-5, the V gene TRBV5-1; TRBD1 matches 7 bases. J gave up 3 bases and V 2 bases, and 10 bases lay outside the gene matches. There are 16 residues in the CDR3. Germline V gene lookup returns CDR1 SGHRS and CDR2 YFSETQ. Written as DNA, the CDR3 is TGCGCCAGCAGCTTTCGTCCACAGGGGCGGGAAGAGACCCAGTACTTC. The encoded protein is CASSFRPQGREETQYF.

This clonotype was detected many times. J is TRBJ1-3 and V is TRBV3-1; D is undetermined. Trimming removed 1 base at V and 2 bases at J, with 9 bases between. The CDR3 runs to 15 residues. CDR1 and CDR2 (germline): LGHDT, YNNKEL (reference sequence). DNA for the CDR3: TGTGCCAGCAGCCAAGCCAGGACTCCTGGAAACACCATATATTTT. This encodes CASSQARTPGNTIYF.

The chain combines TRBV7-9 with TRBJ2-1; the match to TRBD2 covers 16 bases. Germline V gene lookup returns CDR1 SEHNR and CDR2 FQNEAQ (reference sequence). V gave up 5 bases and J gave up 8 bases; unmatched junction bases: 9. The CDR3 runs 17 residues. The CDR3 sequence: CASSTTGLAGGRHEQFF. Here the CDR3 DNA reads TGTGCCAGCAGCACGACGGGACTAGCGGGAGGGAGGCATGAGCAGTTCTTC.

This clonotype was recorded many times. V is TRBV20-1 and J is TRBJ2-7, with D possibly matching TRBD1 (6 bases). With 0 bases removed from V and 1 base from J, the gap between germline ends came to 19 bases. CDR1 is DFQATT, CDR2 SNEGSKA, per germline (reference sequence). The CDR3 has 17 amino acids. CDR3 residues: CSARDRMDRLSSYEQYF. The CDR3 DNA reads TGCAGTGCTAGAGATCGGATGGACAGACTCTCATCCTACGAGCAGTACTTC.

This clonotype was seen only a few times. The gene calls are TRBV18 and TRBJ2-6, with D possibly TRBD1 on 5 matching bases. Germline V CDR1 and CDR2: KGHSH, LQKENI. Trimming removed 2 bases from V and 1 base from J, with 9 bases in between. The CDR3 extends over 16 amino acids. CDR3 protein: CASSPSGLSGANVLTF. The CDR3, as DNA: TGTGCCAGCTCACCATCAGGGTTGTCTGGGGCCAACGTCCTGACTTTC.

A few counts support this clonotype. The rearrangement joins TRBV19 to TRBJ2-4; tentative D call: TRBD2 (7 bases). CDR1 is LNHDA and CDR2 is SQIVND in the germline V gene (reference sequence). Trimming left V 7 bases short and J 9 bases short, with 19 bases between. This CDR3 is built from 14 residues. The CDR3 coding sequence is TGTGCCAGTACCTCGCGTGGGGGGGCAGGCATTCAGTACTTC. Amino acid sequence: CASTSRGGAGIQYF. The whole variable domain, remainder taken from reference TRBV19 and TRBJ2-4, is DGGITQSPKYLFRKEGQNVTLSCEQNLNHDAMYWYRQDPGQGLRLIYYSQIVNDFQKGDIAEGYSVSREKKESFPLTVTSAQKNPTAFYLCASTSRGGAGIQYFGAGTRLSVL.

V usage is TRBV29-1 and J usage is TRBJ1-2, with 8 bases aligning to TRBD1. V shed 3 bases, J shed 5 bases, and the junction held 20 bases outside the gene matches. Germline lookup yields CDR1 SQVTM and CDR2 ANQGSEA. CDR3 size: 18 residues. CDR3 DNA: TGCAGCGTTGACAACCAGGGGGCAGTCGAGTATGTATCATATGGCTACACCTTC. Translation gives CSVDNQGAVEYVSYGYTF.

The chain is built from TRBV11-3 and TRBJ2-6; 8 bases align to TRBD1. The CDR3 is made up of 16 amino acids. The V and J ends lost 6 bases and 2 bases, in that order; junction bases with no gene match: 6. The germline V gene encodes CDR1 SGHNT and CDR2 YENEEA. The CDR3 nucleotides read TGTGCCAGCAGACAAATGACAGGGGCTGGGGCCAACGTCCTGACTTTC. Its protein product is CASRQMTGAGANVLTF.

A remark on this clonotype: Relative to the germline gene, one junction end is altered; a read error may explain this. The chain couples TRBV5-5 to TRBJ2-7, with 7 bases that match TRBD1. There are 15 residues in the CDR3. Per germline, CDR1 SGHKS and CDR2 YYEKEE (reference sequence). The CDR3: CASNRDSPEAYEQYF. Written as DNA, the CDR3 is TGCGCCAGCAACAGGGACAGCCCCGAAGCCTACGAGCAGTACTTC. The whole variable domain, remainder taken from reference TRBV5-5 and TRBJ2-7, is DAGVTQSPTHLIKTRGQQVTLRCSPISGHKSVSWYQQVLGQGPQFIFQYYEKEERGRGNFPDRFSARQFPNYSSELNVNALLLGDSALYLCASNRDSPEAYEQYFGPGTRLTVT.

With respect to this clonotype: One end of the junction is discordant with germline, which a read error may explain. This chain connects TRBV5-1 to TRBJ1-6; 7 nucleotides match TRBD1. This CDR3 is 16 amino acids long. The germline V gene has CDR1 SGHRS and CDR2 YFSETQ. The chain's CDR3 is CASSSGRTGANSPLHF. CDR3 DNA sequence: TGTGCCAGCAGCTCCGGTAGGACAGGAGCTAATTCACCCCTCCACTTT.

This clonotype was picked up many times. Germline is not matched at one junction end, which may reflect a read error. This chain's CDR3 is CASSPGRARTTNTGDLFF. CDR3 coding DNA: TGTGCCAGCAGCCCAGGGCGCGCCAGGACTACGAACACCGGGGACCTGTTTTTT. The rearrangement links TRBV11-2 to TRBJ2-2, with D maybe TRBD2 (6 bases). The CDR3 has 18 residues. CDR1 is SGHAT and CDR2 is FQNNGV in the germline V gene.

There are many counts of this clonotype. The J gene is TRBJ2-7, the V gene TRBV20-1; TRBD2 aligns across 7 bases. CDR1 is DFQATT and CDR2 is SNEGSKA in the germline V gene (reference sequence). Losses at the gene ends were 1 base for V and 6 bases for J; bases not matched to a gene: 3. The CDR3 sequence is 12 residues long. The CDR3 region is CSARVPGGEQYF. The CDR3 DNA reads as TGCAGTGCTAGAGTTCCGGGGGGCGAGCAGTACTTC.

In this sample, this clonotype turned up a few times. This chain connects TRBV5-4 to TRBJ2-3, with 11 bases that match TRBD2. In germline, CDR1 is SGHNT, CDR2 YYREEE (reference sequence). The CDR3 loop spans 18 amino acids. Trimming removed 5 bases from V and 0 bases from J; junction bases left unmatched: 11. CDR3 DNA sequence: TGTGCCAGCAGGGCCGGGACTAGCGGTATCCCTAGCACAGATACGCAGTATTTT. This gives the protein CASRAGTSGIPSTDTQYF.

The rearrangement uses TRBV20-1 and TRBJ2-2, with 8 bases fitting TRBD2. With 2 bases clipped from V and 3 bases from J, the junction kept 8 bases outside the gene matches. The germline V gene encodes CDR1 DFQATT and CDR2 SNEGSKA (reference sequence). The CDR3 has 16 amino acids. Here the CDR3 DNA reads TGCAGTGCTAGACAACCGGGACTAGACTACACCGGGGAGCTGTTTTTT. This encodes CSARQPGLDYTGELFF.

The chain recombines TRBV3-1 with TRBJ1-4; 9 bases match TRBD1. This CDR3 has 17 residues. Germline CDR1 is LGHDT and CDR2 is YNNKEL (reference sequence). With 2 bases clipped from V and 0 bases from J, the junction kept 4 bases outside the gene matches. The CDR3 region has the DNA TGTGCCAGCAGCCAATTTGACAGGGGGGCAACTAATGAAAAACTGTTTTTT. It specifies CASSQFDRGATNEKLFF.